These T cell receptor beta chains were read from a single sample in a study of T cell changes during pregnancy in multiple sclerosis. Some clones are missing from TCRdb's copy, which holds only in-frame ones; the method was immunoSEQ multiplex PCR. The sample has 88,000 or so clones, about 90% seen once. Sequences were derived from peripheral blood, sampled before pregnancy. The receptors stem from a female donor with multiple sclerosis, enrolled in a pregnancy study. CDR3s include the opening cysteine and the closing phenylalanine or tryptophan. Each record gives: V gene, clone size, D gene, J gene, CDR3 protein, CDR3 DNA. D genes are given only for firm matches. Expanded clones get a size class; other rows say once, few or many, or leave the size out.

>TRBV5-1|.|.|TRBJ2-7
CASSFSGEYEQYF
TGCGCCAGCAGTTTTTCGGGGGAGTACGAGCAGTACTTC
>TRBV28|.|.|TRBJ1-3
CASSLGIQKGYSGNTIYF
TGTGCCAGCAGTTTGGGGATACAGAAGGGGTACTCTGGAAACACCATATATTTT
>TRBV7-2|.|.|TRBJ2-5
CASSLEGGRSQETQYF
TGTGCCAGCAGCTTAGAGGGCGGGCGCTCCCAAGAGACCCAGTACTTC
>TRBV18|.|TRBD1|TRBJ2-5
CASSPIWTGVQETQYF
TGTGCCAGCTCACCAATTTGGACAGGAGTACAAGAGACCCAGTACTTC
>TRBV11-3|.|.|TRBJ2-2
CASSLGGIITGELFF
TGTGCCAGCAGCTTAGGGGGCATAATAACCGGGGAGCTGTTTTTT
>TRBV2|.|TRBD2|TRBJ2-1
CASSPGGLAGIDEQFF
TGTGCCAGCAGCCCCGGGGGTCTAGCGGGAATTGATGAGCAGTTCTTC
>TRBV13|.|.|TRBJ2-1
CASSPTKQGPYNEQFF
TGTGCCAGCAGCCCCACAAAACAGGGACCCTACAATGAGCAGTTCTTC
>TRBV29-1|.|.|TRBJ2-3
CSVEVRTDTQYF
TGCAGCGTTGAAGTCCGTACAGATACGCAGTATTTT
>TRBV7-9|.|.|TRBJ1-2
CASSPEGNGYTF
TGTGCCAGCAGCCCGGAGGGGAATGGCTACACCTTC
>TRBV4-2|.|TRBD1|TRBJ2-6
CASSQEGLPGQHSGANVLTF
TGTGCCAGCAGCCAAGAGGGGCTACCGGGACAGCACTCTGGGGCCAACGTCCTGACTTTC
>TRBV7-2|.|TRBD1|TRBJ2-6
CASSVTGGVGANVLTF
TGTGCCAGCAGCGTCACAGGGGGCGTTGGGGCCAACGTCCTGACTTTC
>TRBV2|.|TRBD2|TRBJ2-1
CARTLAGGTKAYNEQFF
TGTGCCAGGACGCTAGCGGGAGGAACAAAGGCCTACAATGAGCAGTTCTTC
>TRBV27|.|TRBD1|TRBJ2-7
CASTRQGIFNEQYF
TGTGCCAGCACCAGACAGGGAATTTTCAACGAGCAGTACTTC
>TRBV11-2|.|.|TRBJ2-2
CASSLSHTGELFF
TGTGCCAGCAGCTTAAGCCACACCGGGGAGCTGTTTTTT
>TRBV5-5|.|.|TRBJ1-2
CASSLASVENYGYTF
TGTGCCAGCAGCTTGGCATCGGTGGAGAACTATGGCTACACCTTC
>TRBV2|.|.|TRBJ2-1
CASKTSHYNEQFF
TGTGCCAGCAAAACTAGCCACTACAATGAGCAGTTCTTC
>TRBV25-1|.|TRBD2|TRBJ2-7
CATSGLAGIEQYF
TGTGCCACTTCAGGACTAGCGGGCATCGAGCAGTACTTC
>TRBV15|once|TRBD2|TRBJ2-1
CATSREVAGPRNEQFF
TGTGCCACCAGCAGAGAGGTAGCGGGACCCCGGAATGAGCAGTTCTTC
>TRBV7-6|.|.|TRBJ2-1
CASSLRLVFSYNEQFF
TGTGCCAGCAGCTTAAGACTAGTCTTCTCCTACAATGAGCAGTTCTTC
>TRBV10-2|.|.|TRBJ2-1
CASSQGVEQFF
TGCGCCAGCAGCCAGGGTGTGGAGCAGTTCTTC
>TRBV28|.|.|TRBJ2-1
CASSSFLGAYNEQFF
TGTGCCAGCAGTTCCTTCCTAGGAGCCTACAATGAGCAGTTCTTC
>TRBV5-4|.|TRBD2|TRBJ2-7
CASSQAGSLGEQYF
TGTGCCAGCAGCCAAGCGGGATCTCTGGGAGAGCAGTACTTC
>TRBV19|once|.|TRBJ2-7
CASSIGPEGSYEQYF
TGTGCCAGTAGTATCGGCCCGGAGGGCTCCTACGAGCAGTACTTC
>TRBV5-8|.|TRBD2|TRBJ2-1
CASSTEREFNNEQFF
TGTGCCAGCAGCACCGAGCGGGAGTTCAACAATGAGCAGTTCTTC
>TRBV9|.|TRBD2|TRBJ2-2
CASSPGLAGGELFF
TGTGCCAGCAGCCCAGGACTAGCGGGCGGGGAGCTGTTTTTT
>TRBV28|.|.|TRBJ2-7
CASSLLGDFYEQYF
TGTGCCAGCAGCCTCCTAGGGGATTTCTACGAGCAGTACTTC
>TRBV6-5|.|.|TRBJ1-5
CASSMFIGVDQPQHF
TGTGCCAGCAGTATGTTTATAGGGGTTGATCAGCCCCAGCATTTT
>TRBV5-6|once|.|TRBJ2-7
CASSLIGAYEQYF
TGTGCCAGCAGCTTGATAGGGGCTTACGAGCAGTACTTC
>TRBV2|.|TRBD1|TRBJ1-2
CASSEAHGTALHGYTF
TGTGCCAGCAGTGAAGCGCACGGGACAGCTCTTCATGGCTACACCTTC
>TRBV19|once|.|TRBJ2-7
CASSVTGGLLTSYEQYF
TGTGCCAGTAGTGTCACAGGGGGACTACTCACTTCCTACGAGCAGTACTTC
>TRBV4-3|.|TRBD1|TRBJ2-2
CASSQHARDRYTGELFF
TGCGCCAGCAGCCAACACGCACGGGACAGATACACCGGGGAGCTGTTTTTT
>TRBV30|.|.|TRBJ1-4
CAWDGGLDEKLFF
TGTGCCTGGGATGGAGGGTTGGATGAAAAACTGTTTTTT
>TRBV7-2|.|.|TRBJ1-2
CASSFLFEAIYTF
TGTGCCAGCAGCTTTTTATTTGAGGCGATCTACACCTTC
>TRBV6-4|.|.|TRBJ1-5
CASSAGGNQPQHF
TGTGCCAGCAGTGCAGGGGGCAATCAGCCCCAGCATTTT
>TRBV27|.|TRBD1|TRBJ2-2
CASSRRDSNTGELFF
TGTGCCAGCAGCCGACGGGACAGCAACACCGGGGAGCTGTTTTTT
>TRBV28|.|TRBD2|TRBJ2-7
CASSPPSGRREQYF
TGTGCCAGCAGTCCTCCTAGCGGGAGGCGTGAGCAGTACTTC
>TRBV29-1|once|TRBD1|TRBJ2-7
CSVAGGYEQYF
TGCAGCGTAGCAGGGGGCTACGAGCAGTACTTC